The clone carrying this T cell receptor (beta chain) came up a few times. Here immunoSEQ multiplex PCR was the method, and the copy in TCRdb shows in-frame clones only, minus some. This table holds under 200,000 clones, 82% found once. The entry originates in a study of blood T cell repertoires in COVID-19. The CDR3 extends over 15 amino acids. CDR1 and CDR2 (germline): LGHDT, YNNKEL (reference sequence). Trimming pared 1 base from V and 5 bases from J, leaving 13 bases between. Sequencing was done on a sample of PBMCs or T cells enriched from blood (not recorded which). This sequence originates from a man between 60 and 75 years old who had recovered from COVID-19. V and J are TRBV3-1 (or the pseudogene TRBV3-2) and TRBJ2-3; D is uncertain. The CDR3 loop is CASSQVVAAKDTQYF. In DNA, the CDR3 is TGTGCCAGCAGCCAAGTCGTAGCAGCGAAAGATACGCAGTATTTT.